The present entry profiles one T cell receptor beta chain with its context. Its antigen specificity is not known. Base qualities are not provided; no much larger clone lies one nucleotide away. This sample stems from a study of blood T cell repertoires in COVID-19 (dated by TCRdb to the early 2020s). At the level of the whole study: Samples covering the acute and convalescent phases of COVID-19 were provided by collaborators in the United States, Italy and Spain. The prospective study material was composed of cDNA or gDNA derived from T cells, B-cell-depleted T cells, or PBMCs. The dataset comprised deeply sampled blood TCRbeta repertoires from subjects exposed to, actively infected with, or recovered from COVID-19. The repertoires were made available in a free public database intended to serve as a resource for research on the immune response to SARS-CoV-2. The samples were drawn from the first 160 participants of the ongoing ImmuneRACE study and from 1,254 subjects provided by 6 global collaborators. Nearly every sample came with metadata listing a de-identified subject ID, COVID-19 status, age in years and sex. Where available, HLA class I and class II types were obtained from metadata supplied by the sample provider rather than from assay-based typing.

Trimming takes 2 bases from V and 1 base from J, and the germline ends sit 9 bases apart. The CDR3 holds 15 amino acids from the cysteine to the phenylalanine. Of the read, only the CDR3 DNA is kept; its 45 bases are in frame from base 1. CDR1 MNHNS and CDR2 SASEGT were looked up in the germline V gene. Another Seattle source contributed samples from volunteer blood donors who had recovered from COVID-19. Collaborating institutions collected whole blood in K2EDTA tubes following their own protocols. For TCRbeta analysis, collaborators shipped samples in one of three forms: frozen whole blood, isolated PBMCs, or DNA extracted from either of those sample types. The full study reports these points: The quantity of clinical and demographic metadata differed by source and by participant and was supplied without curation.

TCRbeta CDR3 regions were amplified from genomic DNA by means of the immunoSEQ Assay, a bias-controlled multiplex PCR. As for the original processing: Nucleated cell counts per sample were estimated from amplification of reference gene primers within the assay. To quantify the absolute abundance of each unique TCRbeta CDR3 rearrangement, sequence reads were collapsed and filtered. For each sample, productive Simpson clonality was calculated by taking the square root of Simpson's diversity index across productive rearrangements. As stored in TCRdb, this immuneACCESS dataset retains in-frame rearrangements with V and J assigned. A fraction of the clones does not appear; measured against another copy, unresolved V genes explain less than half of the discrepancy, and the remainder lacks a known reason. From that table come the V and J calls and clone size; the DNA was used to work out D and trimming. This sample has 100,000 to 150,000 clones in its table, and around 82% of those were observed once. The ten largest clonotypes hold around 12% of the sample.

The sample was peripheral blood. The sequence joins TRBV6-1 to TRBJ1-5, and the D gene may be TRBD1, 5 bases matching. This receptor was taken from a woman aged 25 to 39 who had recovered from COVID-19. The CDR3: CASSEQGGSNQPQHF. The bases are TGTGCCAGCAGTGAACAGGGAGGAAGCAATCAGCCCCAGCATTTT.